The clone carrying this TCR beta chain occurred a few times. Time point described: pre-sensitization, week 0. Stated treatment: therapeutic diphenylcyclopropenone sensitization with weekly scalp DPC. The data originate from a study of human T cells and chemical hapten exposure. MiXCR was run by TCRdb on the RACE reads, yielding one entry per CDR3 protein. The table records 200,000 to 300,000 distinct CDR3 sequences, more than 6.5% of them present only once. V was shortened by 4 bases and J by 5 bases, with 15 bases between the two germline ends. The CDR3 runs 14 residues. Germline CDR1 is SGHRS and CDR2 is YFSETQ.

V and J are TRBV5-1 and TRBJ2-5; possibly TRBD1 or TRBD2 for D (6 bases each). The TCR was taken from a middle-aged woman with alopecia areata. Some clones in this sample may be carry-over from other donors' samples. Sequenced here: whole blood, sampled in connection with sensitization to the hapten diphenylcyclopropenone (DPC). In DNA, the CDR3 is TGCGCCAGCAGCCAGGGGACTTCGGCGGAGACCCAGTACTTC. Translating it yields CASSQGTSAETQYF.